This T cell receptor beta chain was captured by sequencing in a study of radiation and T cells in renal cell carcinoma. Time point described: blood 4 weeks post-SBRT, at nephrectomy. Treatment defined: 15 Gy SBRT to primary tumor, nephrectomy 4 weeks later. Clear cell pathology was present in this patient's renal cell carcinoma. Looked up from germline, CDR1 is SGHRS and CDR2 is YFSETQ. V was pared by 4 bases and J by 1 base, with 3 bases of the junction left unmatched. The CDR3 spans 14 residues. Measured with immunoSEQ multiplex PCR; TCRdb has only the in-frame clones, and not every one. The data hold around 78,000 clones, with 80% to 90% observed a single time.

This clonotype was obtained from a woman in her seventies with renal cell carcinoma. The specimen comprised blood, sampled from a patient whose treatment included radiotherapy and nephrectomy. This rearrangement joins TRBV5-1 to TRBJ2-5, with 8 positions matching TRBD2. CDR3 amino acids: CASSRLAGQETQYF. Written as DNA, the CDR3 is TGCGCCAGCAGCCGGCTAGCGGGCCAAGAGACCCAGTACTTC.